These 15 T cell receptor beta chains originate from one sample sequenced in a study of cytomegalovirus exposure and HLA in healthy donors. The PCR employed 60 Vbeta primers together with 13 Jbeta primers. Profiled with immunoSEQ multiplex PCR; TCRdb holds only in-frame clones, not every one. This table has about 130,000 clones, around four fifths appearing once. Material for sequencing was PBMCs. The receptors here all came from a man aged 25-45 years in good health.

V and J are TRBV27 and TRBJ2-5; 10 nucleotides match TRBD2. The CDR3 loop spans 14 amino acids. After removal of 6 bases from V and 5 bases from J, the junction contained 6 bases not matched to a gene. Germline loops: CDR1 MNHEY, CDR2 SMNVEV (reference sequence). The CDR3 bases are TGTGCCAGCAGGGCTCTAGCGGGAGCGGAGACCCAGTACTTC. This gives the protein CASRALAGAETQYF.

This sequence joins TRBV11-2 and TRBJ1-4; no definite D call. Per germline, CDR1 SGHAT and CDR2 FQNNGV. The V and J ends lost 2 bases and 7 bases respectively, with 14 bases between them. This CDR3 is 15 amino acids long. This CDR3 reads CASSLRSWAGEKLFF. In nucleotides, the CDR3 is TGTGCCAGCAGCTTAAGATCTTGGGCGGGTGAAAAACTGTTTTTT.

This clone came up a few times. V usage is TRBV29-1 and J usage is TRBJ2-1, with 12 bases matching TRBD2. The V segment lost 3 bases and the J segment 6 bases; nucleotides outside the gene matches: 6. The CDR3 runs 15 residues. Germline-derived CDR1 and CDR2 are SQVTM and ANQGSEA. CDR3: CSVETSGSGVNEQFF. The DNA of the CDR3 is TGCAGCGTTGAGACTAGCGGGAGCGGGGTCAATGAGCAGTTCTTC.

The V gene is TRBV5-4, the J gene TRBJ1-3; tentatively, D is TRBD1 (5 bases). Per germline, CDR1 SGHNT and CDR2 YYREEE (reference sequence). The V gene lost 5 bases and the J gene lost 8 bases, with 14 bases spanning the gap. The CDR3 spans 13 residues. The CDR3 coding sequence is TGTGCCAGCAGAAAACGGGGGGGAGACACCATATATTTT. Translated, it gives CASRKRGGDTIYF.

V is TRBV28 and J is TRBJ2-1, with no clear D. The germline V gene has CDR1 MDHEN and CDR2 SYDVKM. The CDR3 is 13 amino acids. V lost 6 bases and J lost 5, with 11 bases in between. The CDR3: CASSGLGHNEQFF. The CDR3 bases are TGTGCCAGCAGCGGGTTGGGTCACAATGAGCAGTTCTTC.

This clone was observed a single time. The chain combines TRBV29-1 with TRBJ1-1, with unresolved D. Germline CDR1 is SQVTM and CDR2 is ANQGSEA. Between the trimmed V and J ends, which lost 3 bases and 1 base, there was a span of 3 bases. The CDR3 totals 11 residues. The CDR3: CSVDRNTEAFF. Here the CDR3 DNA reads TGCAGCGTTGATAGGAACACTGAAGCTTTCTTT. Full variable domain (missing parts from reference TRBV29-1 and TRBJ1-1): SAVISQKPSRDICQRGTSLTIQCQVDSQVTMMFWYRQQPGQSLTLIATANQGSEATYESGFVIDKFPISRPNLTFSTLTVSNMSPEDSSIYLCSVDRNTEAFFGQGTRLTVV.

The V and J genes are TRBV20-1 and TRBJ1-2, with 7 bases aligning to TRBD1. Germline CDR1 and CDR2: DFQATT and SNEGSKA (reference sequence). This CDR3 spans 11 amino acids. The CDR3 loop reads CSAGQNYGYTF. The CDR3 DNA reads as TGCAGCGCGGGACAGAACTATGGCTACACCTTC.

This clone was recorded a few times. V and J are TRBV14 and TRBJ2-2, with D tentatively TRBD2 (6 bases). The CDR3 sequence is 15 residues long. V was shortened by 5 bases and J by 4 bases, with 14 bases between the two germline ends. The germline V gene encodes CDR1 SGHDN and CDR2 FVKESK. The CDR3: CASSYGEAFTGELFF. The CDR3 bases are TGTGCCAGCAGCTACGGGGAGGCGTTCACCGGGGAGCTGTTTTTT.

V and J are TRBV19 and TRBJ2-1, with D perhaps matching TRBD2 (5 bases). The V gene lost 5 bases and the J gene lost 8 bases, with 19 bases spanning the gap. The CDR3 contains 15 residues. CDR1 is LNHDA and CDR2 is SQIVND in the germline V gene (reference sequence). The CDR3 nucleotides are TGTGCCAGTAGTTTCCTCCCCTCTACTAGTCATGAGCAGTTCTTC. Protein sequence: CASSFLPSTSHEQFF.

The chain recombines TRBV9 with TRBJ2-3; 7 bases are shared with TRBD2. Germline V CDR1 and CDR2: SGDLS, YYNGEE. The CDR3 is 13 amino acids. Unmatched junction bases numbered 3, after V lost 6 bases and J lost 2 bases. The CDR3 sequence is CASKAGSTDTQYF. CDR3 nucleotides: TGTGCCAGCAAAGCGGGATCCACAGATACGCAGTATTTT.

The rearrangement joins TRBV2 to TRBJ2-7; 7 positions match TRBD2. V lost 8 bases and J lost 3; bases outside the gene matches: 7. There are 13 residues in the CDR3. Germline V gene sequence: CDR1 SNHLY, CDR2 FYNNEI. CDR3 sequence: CASAKRDHYEQYF. CDR3 nucleotide sequence: TGTGCCAGCGCCAAGCGGGACCACTACGAGCAGTACTTC. Looking up the rest from reference TRBV2 and TRBJ2-7 gives the full variable domain: EPEVTQTPSHQVTQMGQEVILRCVPISNHLYFYWYRQILGQKVEFLVSFYNNEISEKSEIFDDQFSVERPDGSNFTLKIRSTKLEDSAMYFCASAKRDHYEQYFGPGTRLTVT.

The chain carries TRBV15 and TRBJ2-2; tentatively, D is TRBD2 (5 bases). CDR1 and CDR2 from the germline V gene are LNHNV and YYDKDF (reference sequence). V was trimmed by 5 bases and J by 0 bases, leaving 22 bases between them. The CDR3 extends over 19 amino acids. In nucleotides, the CDR3 is TGTGCCACCAGCCCCTCTGGCGGCAGCGGCACCGCGAACACCGGGGAGCTGTTTTTT. Protein: CATSPSGGSGTANTGELFF.

This chain joins TRBV18 and TRBJ2-7, with TRBD2 matching 10 bases. Germline V lookup: CDR1 KGHSH, CDR2 LQKENI. J gave up 1 base and V 3 bases, and 12 bases lay outside the gene matches. The CDR3 has 18 amino acids. The CDR3 sequence: CASSPHGASGSSSYEQYF. DNA of the CDR3: TGTGCCAGCTCACCCCATGGCGCTAGCGGGAGTTCTTCCTACGAGCAGTACTTC.

This chain joins TRBV15 and TRBJ2-6, with TRBD1 identical over 10 bases. The CDR3 runs to 18 residues. V dropped 5 bases and J dropped 0; count of bases not matched to a gene: 7. Germline CDR1 reads LNHNV; CDR2 reads YYDKDF (reference sequence). The CDR3 DNA follows: TGTGCCACCAGCTCTCCACGGGACAGGGGCTCTGGGGCCAACGTCCTGACTTTC. Its protein product is CATSSPRDRGSGANVLTF.

The chain has TRBV6-5 and TRBJ2-7, with a tentative D call TRBD1 (5 bases). The CDR3 consists of 16 residues. V gave up 2 bases and J gave up 2 bases, with 16 bases separating them. Germline CDR1 and CDR2: MNHEY and SVGAGI. The CDR3 loop is CASSYQLDQGPYEQYF. The DNA of the CDR3 is TGTGCCAGCAGTTACCAACTCGACCAGGGTCCCTACGAGCAGTACTTC.